This paragraph reports one T cell receptor beta chain. Its antigen is undetermined. V lost 4 bases and J lost 6, with 15 bases in between. The germline CDR1 and CDR2 sequences are SQVTM and ANQGSEA. This CDR3 contains 13 residues. These data originate in a study of cytomegalovirus exposure and HLA in healthy donors. Study at large: The early release's HLA-typed donors yielded 65 million to 85 million unique TCRs. Overall study findings and caveats: Within the data, a cluster of highly shared sequence variants was likely a sequencing artifact. Productive status was seen about 90% or about 30% of the time for most TCR beta V segments in an earlier analysis.

Participants comprised healthy donors of bone marrow. PCR primers comprised 60 Vbeta and 13 Jbeta primers. The data were produced by immunoSEQ multiplex PCR, yet TCRdb's version contains in-frame clones alone and is incomplete. The table includes roughly 200,000 clones, approximately 80% detected once. Material for sequencing was PBMCs. This receptor was obtained from a female donor in good health and CMV-seronegative. This chain connects TRBV29-1 to TRBJ1-2; tentative D call: TRBD1 (6 bases). For the CDR3, the DNA is TGCAGCGTTGGTAGCGGGACACCAAATGGCTACACCTTC. As protein: CSVGSGTPNGYTF.